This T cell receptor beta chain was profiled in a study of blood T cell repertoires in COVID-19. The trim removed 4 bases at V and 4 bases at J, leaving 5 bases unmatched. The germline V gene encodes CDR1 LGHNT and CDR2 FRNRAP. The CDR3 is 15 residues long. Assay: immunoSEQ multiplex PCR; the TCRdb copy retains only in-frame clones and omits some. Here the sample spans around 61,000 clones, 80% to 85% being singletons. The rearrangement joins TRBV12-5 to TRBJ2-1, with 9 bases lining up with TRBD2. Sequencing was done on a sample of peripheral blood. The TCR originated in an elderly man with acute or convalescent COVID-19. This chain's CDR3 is CASGSGTSFYNEQFF. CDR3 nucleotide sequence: TGTGCTAGTGGTTCTGGGACTAGCTTTTACAATGAGCAGTTCTTC.